The next 30 T cell receptor beta chains were all read from a single sample in a study of blood T cell repertoires in COVID-19 (dated by TCRdb to about 2020). The library was made by the immunoSEQ multiplex PCR assay. This immuneACCESS table, as held by TCRdb, lists in-frame sequences with V and J called but not all clones. Of the missing ones, under half trace to an unresolved V gene in checked studies; the others have no known cause. The sample yields under 250,000 clones; roughly 88% were counted once. The top ten clonotypes cover about 9.7% of the sample. Sequenced sample: peripheral blood. The receptors stem from a man between 45 and 60 years old with active or convalescent COVID-19.

This chain connects TRBV6-1 to TRBJ1-5; TRBD1 might be the D (5 bases). The CDR3 extends over 16 amino acids. The V end lost 3 bases, the J end lost 3 bases, and 15 bases lay between the germline ends. In germline, CDR1 is MNHNS, CDR2 SASEGT. This CDR3 is CASSESVDTLNQPQHF. The CDR3, as DNA: TGTGCCAGCAGTGAGTCCGTGGACACCCTCAATCAGCCCCAGCATTTT.

On this clone itself: Other DNA sequences of this sample code for an identical CDR3. The chain uses TRBV4-3 and TRBJ2-7; a possible D gene is TRBD2 (7 bases). CDR3 length: 15 residues. The V gene lost 3 bases and the J gene lost 3 bases, with 15 bases spanning the gap. Germline CDR1 LGHNA, CDR2 YSLEER. CDR3 sequence reads: CASSQGASGLYEQYF. The DNA for the CDR3 is TGCGCCAGCAGCCAGGGGGCTAGCGGCCTCTACGAGCAGTACTTC.

The V call is TRBV7-9, the J call TRBJ2-1; 9 nucleotides line up with TRBD1. V shed 3 bases, J shed 8 bases, and the junction held 11 bases outside the gene matches. CDR1 and CDR2 (germline): SEHNR, FQNEAQ (reference sequence). The CDR3 consists of 16 residues. The CDR3 DNA is TGTGCCAGCAGCTTTCCGGGACAGGGCGCTGTATATGAGCAGTTCTTC. It translates to CASSFPGQGAVYEQFF.

The J gene is TRBJ2-1, the V gene TRBV27; 11 nucleotides line up with TRBD2. CDR3 length equals 15 residues. J gave up 3 bases and V 10 bases, and 8 bases lay outside the gene matches. The germline V gene encodes CDR1 MNHEY and CDR2 SMNVEV (reference sequence). The CDR3 bases are TGTGCCACCGCCGGGGGGACTAGCGGCTACAATGAGCAGTTCTTC. Its protein is CATAGGTSGYNEQFF.

This chain joins TRBV23-1 and TRBJ1-1; 9 bases agree with TRBD1. TRBV23-1 counts as an open reading frame of uncertain function. This CDR3 contains 12 residues. V shed 3 bases, J shed 10 bases, and the junction held 3 bases outside the gene matches. The DNA of the CDR3 is TGCGCCAGCAGTCAGTGGGGACAGGGAGCTTTCTTT. Translation gives CASSQWGQGAFF.

The chain joins TRBV7-2 to TRBJ1-6; unclear D gene. This CDR3 is 13 amino acids long. Germline V gene data show CDR1 as SGHTA and CDR2 as FQGNSA. V lost 0 bases to trimming and J lost 17 bases, with 14 bases between them. CDR3 in DNA: TGTGCCAGCAGCTTAGCTAACTATGTACGCTTCCACTTT. It specifies CASSLANYVRFHF.

The chain has TRBV7-2 and TRBJ2-1, with TRBD2 matching over 16 bases. With V trimmed by 6 bases and J by 2 bases, 4 bases remained unmatched. CDR1 and CDR2 (germline): SGHTA, FQGNSA. This CDR3 has 17 residues. The CDR3 sequence: CASRVGTSGGAYNEQFF. The CDR3 DNA is TGTGCCAGCAGGGTCGGGACTAGCGGGGGGGCCTACAATGAGCAGTTCTTC.

The V gene is TRBV4-1, the J gene TRBJ2-3, with D perhaps matching TRBD1 (5 bases). The germline CDR1 and CDR2 sequences are MGHRA and YSYEKL. The CDR3 consists of 17 residues. V was shortened by 0 bases and J by 1 base, with 14 bases between the two germline ends. CDR3 protein: CASSQDLRGWGTDTQYF. CDR3 bases: TGCGCCAGCAGCCAAGATCTAAGGGGATGGGGCACAGATACGCAGTATTTT.

The chain is built from TRBV6-2 or TRBV6-3 and TRBJ2-7, with 8 bases fitting TRBD2. Trimming cost V 0 bases and J 2 bases; bases outside gene matches: 12. This CDR3 region has 18 residues. Germline V lookup: CDR1 MNHEY, CDR2 SVGEGT. The CDR3 loop is CASSYSPVGLAGPYEQYF. CDR3 sequence (DNA): TGTGCCAGCAGTTACTCACCAGTGGGGCTAGCGGGCCCCTACGAGCAGTACTTC.

The chain uses TRBV19 and TRBJ1-4, with D maybe TRBD1 (6 bases). V dropped 6 bases and J dropped 4 bases, with 15 bases sitting between them. This CDR3 spans 15 amino acids. Germline assignment: CDR1 LNHDA and CDR2 SQIVND (reference sequence). This chain's CDR3 is CASSPPGHSNEKLFF. The DNA for the CDR3 is TGTGCCAGTAGCCCTCCGGGACACAGTAATGAAAAACTGTTTTTT.

V and J are TRBV7-2 and TRBJ1-4; D is uncertain. The ends were cut back, 1 base at V and 7 bases at J, with 13 bases in the middle. The CDR3 extends over 15 amino acids. The germline CDR1 and CDR2 sequences are SGHTA and FQGNSA. The CDR3 region has the DNA TGTGCCAGCAGCTTAGACGGGATGTGGGGTGAAAAACTGTTTTTT. It codes for CASSLDGMWGEKLFF. Full variable domain (missing parts from reference TRBV7-2 and TRBJ1-4): GAGVSQSPSNKVTEKGKDVELRCDPISGHTALYWYRQSLGQGLEFLIYFQGNSAPDKSGLPSDRFSAERTGGSVSTLTIQRTQQEDSAVYLCASSLDGMWGEKLFFGSGTQLSVL.

V is TRBV7-8 and J is TRBJ1-4; 9 nucleotides line up with TRBD1. The CDR3 is made up of 15 amino acids. J was trimmed by 5 bases and V by 0 bases; bases with no gene match: 1. Germline V lookup: CDR1 SGHVS, CDR2 FQNEAQ. The CDR3 nucleotides are TGTGCCAGCAGCTTAGCCGGGACAGGGAATGAAAAACTGTTTTTT. Its protein product is CASSLAGTGNEKLFF.

The CDR3 here is CASSEQGNTEAFF. CDR3 nucleotides: TGCGCCAGCAGCGAACAGGGGAACACTGAAGCTTTCTTT. The chain combines TRBV5-1 with TRBJ1-1; tentatively, D is TRBD1 (6 bases). Trimming removed 4 bases at V and 1 base at J, with 8 bases between. The CDR3 loop spans 13 amino acids. Germline assignment: CDR1 SGHRS and CDR2 YFSETQ.

This clone was detected ten times or more. In DNA form, the CDR3 reads TGTGCCAGCAGCTGGAGAAGGGAGGAGCGGACTGAAGCTTTCTTT. Its protein product is CASSWRREERTEAFF. V is TRBV11-3 and J is TRBJ1-1; D unclear. The CDR3 is 15 amino acids. Per germline, CDR1 SGHNT and CDR2 YENEEA. Trimming shortened V by 4 bases and J by 5 bases, and 17 bases separated the two germline ends.

This chain connects TRBV27 to TRBJ1-2; D uncertain. Germline-derived CDR1 and CDR2 are MNHEY and SMNVEV (reference sequence). This CDR3 region has 13 residues. V was cut by 3 bases and J by 4 bases, with 9 bases left in between. The chain's CDR3 is CASSFTGGYGYTF. Written as DNA, the CDR3 is TGTGCCAGCAGTTTTACGGGTGGCTATGGCTACACCTTC.

This chain links TRBV5-1 with TRBJ2-1; 8 positions agree with TRBD2. The CDR3 has 15 residues. Germline loops: CDR1 SGHRS, CDR2 YFSETQ. V shed 0 bases, J shed 8 bases, and the junction held 7 bases outside the gene matches. As DNA, the CDR3 is TGCGCCAGCAGCTTGGCCTCTAGCGGGCCGGATGAGCAGTTCTTC. This encodes CASSLASSGPDEQFF.

The chain couples TRBV30 to TRBJ2-5, with 11 bases matching TRBD2. The length of the CDR3 is 19 residues. Germline CDR1 is GTSNPN and CDR2 is SVGIG (reference sequence). With 0 bases clipped from V and 7 bases from J, the junction kept 19 bases outside the gene matches. The CDR3 region has the DNA TGTGCCTGGAGTGTACCGGGACTAGCGGAAAGTGGGTACGGGGGGACCCAGTACTTC. Translation gives CAWSVPGLAESGYGGTQYF.

The rearrangement joins TRBV5-1 to TRBJ2-1; 10 nucleotides align to TRBD1. This CDR3 spans 14 amino acids. The trim removed 4 bases at V and 7 bases at J, leaving 5 bases unmatched. Per germline, CDR1 SGHRS and CDR2 YFSETQ. The CDR3 coding sequence is TGCGCCAGCAGCACTGACAGGGGGCAAAATGAGCAGTTCTTC. The encoded protein is CASSTDRGQNEQFF.

Here the CDR3 DNA reads TGTGCCAGTAGTAACAGGAACACCGGGGAGCTGTTTTTT. This gives the protein CASSNRNTGELFF. The chain is built from TRBV19 and TRBJ2-2; no clear D. Trimming took 4 bases from V and 1 from J, leaving 4 bases between them. Looked up from germline, CDR1 is LNHDA and CDR2 is SQIVND (reference sequence). The CDR3 runs to 13 residues. The variable domain in full, with the rest retrieved from reference TRBV19 and TRBJ2-2, is DGGITQSPKYLFRKEGQNVTLSCEQNLNHDAMYWYRQDPGQGLRLIYYSQIVNDFQKGDIAEGYSVSREKKESFPLTVTSAQKNPTAFYLCASSNRNTGELFFGEGSRLTVL.

The rearrangement uses TRBV2 and TRBJ2-6; D is ambiguous. V lost 2 bases and J lost 2, with 7 bases in between. CDR3 length equals 15 residues. The germline CDR1 and CDR2 sequences are SNHLY and FYNNEI. CDR3 protein: CASSEMGAGANVLTF. CDR3 coding DNA: TGTGCCAGCAGTGAAATGGGCGCTGGGGCCAACGTCCTGACTTTC.

The chain recombines TRBV25-1 with TRBJ2-1; a weak D match, TRBD2 (6 bases). The CDR3 length is 15 residues. The V gene's germline CDR1 is MGHDK and CDR2 SYGVNS. The V and J ends lost 4 bases and 0 bases respectively, with 10 bases between them. This CDR3 is CASSAGRGSYNEQFF. The CDR3 coding sequence is TGTGCCAGCAGTGCTGGGCGGGGCTCCTACAATGAGCAGTTCTTC.

This clone occurred once. The chain combines TRBV10-3 with TRBJ2-5; D gene ambiguous. The CDR3 is 13 residues long. The V gene's germline CDR1 is ENHRY and CDR2 SYGVKD. Trimming shortened V by 5 bases and J by 5 bases, and 12 bases separated the two germline ends. The CDR3 region is CAISPSARETQYF. The DNA for the CDR3 is TGTGCCATCAGTCCCAGCGCCCGGGAGACCCAGTACTTC.

This clone has just a few counts. The chain joins TRBV2 to TRBJ1-4; a weak D match, TRBD1 (6 bases). Germline CDR1 is SNHLY and CDR2 is FYNNEI. V dropped 5 bases and J dropped 0 bases, with 10 bases sitting between them. The CDR3 runs 15 residues. This CDR3 is CASSPTGTTNEKLFF. The CDR3 nucleotides read TGTGCCAGCAGTCCTACAGGGACAACTAATGAAAAACTGTTTTTT.

This chain links TRBV5-1 with TRBJ2-5, with TRBD2 as a possible D gene (7 bases). V lost 2 bases and J 4 bases, leaving 15 bases between the germline ends. The germline V gene has CDR1 SGHRS and CDR2 YFSETQ. This CDR3 comprises 15 residues. CDR3 DNA sequence: TGCGCCAGCAGCTTAGAGCGGGCGGGGGCAGAGACCCAGTACTTC. Its translation: CASSLERAGAETQYF.

The chain recombines TRBV7-3 with TRBJ1-2, with TRBD1 matching over 8 bases. The V gene's germline CDR1 is SGHTA and CDR2 FQGTGA. The junction had 6 bases not matched to a gene; V was cut back by 5 bases and J by 4 bases. The CDR3 extends over 14 amino acids. Here the CDR3 reads CASSPTGGSYGYTF. DNA for the CDR3: TGTGCCAGCAGCCCAACAGGGGGAAGCTATGGCTACACCTTC.

V gene TRBV28 combines with J gene TRBJ2-1, with 7 bases matching TRBD1. This CDR3 has 14 residues. The V gene end was trimmed by 5 bases and the J gene end by 8 bases; junction bases not matched to a gene: 9. Germline V gives CDR1 MDHEN, CDR2 SYDVKM. The CDR3 is CASSRIGGPHEQFF. The CDR3 bases are TGTGCCAGCAGTAGGATAGGGGGCCCCCATGAGCAGTTCTTC.

The chain couples TRBV6-2 or TRBV6-3 to TRBJ2-3, with 8 bases fitting TRBD1. V shed 2 bases, J shed 3 bases, and the junction held 7 bases outside the gene matches. CDR1 and CDR2 (germline): MNHEY, SVGEGT. CDR3 length: 16 amino acids. CDR3 protein: CASSYPDRVRTDTQYF. The CDR3 DNA sequence: TGTGCCAGCAGTTACCCGGACAGGGTCCGGACAGATACGCAGTATTTT.

V usage is TRBV6-5 and J usage is TRBJ2-2, with 9 bases aligning to TRBD2. In germline, CDR1 is MNHEY, CDR2 SVGAGI. The trim removed 6 bases at V and 9 bases at J, leaving 8 bases unmatched. CDR3 length equals 14 residues. Written as DNA, the CDR3 is TGTGCCAGCAGACCCCTAGCGGGAAGCAGGGAGCTGTTTTTT. Encoded protein: CASRPLAGSRELFF.

This clone was seen at least ten times. The genes are TRBV6-5 and TRBJ2-3; no definite D call. Germline values: CDR1 MNHEY, CDR2 SVGAGI. CDR3 length: 11 amino acids. The ends were cut back, 8 bases at V and 2 bases at J, with 5 bases in the middle. The CDR3 sequence is CASGTTDTQYF. The CDR3 DNA sequence: TGTGCCAGCGGCACCACAGATACGCAGTATTTT.

The genes are TRBV27 and TRBJ1-6; 9 nucleotides agree with TRBD1. The germline V gene encodes CDR1 MNHEY and CDR2 SMNVEV (reference sequence). The CDR3 has 15 amino acids. The V gene end was trimmed by 3 bases and the J gene end by 8 bases; junction bases not matched to a gene: 5. CDR3 residues: CASSFGDRVDSPLHF. The CDR3 region has the DNA TGTGCCAGCAGTTTCGGGGACAGGGTGGATTCACCCCTCCACTTT.